Reported below is one T cell receptor (beta chain). No antigen is known for it. Exclusion applied to patients with autoimmune disease history or systemic immunosuppression. V was clipped by 6 bases and J by 4 bases; unmatched bases: 11. Germline-derived CDR1 and CDR2 are MDHEN and SYDVKM. This CDR3 region has 15 residues. Measured with immunoSEQ multiplex PCR; TCRdb has only the in-frame clones, and not every one. The sample has 70,000 to 95,000 clones, around 87% seen once. This record comes from a study of OX40 agonist ivuxolimab in advanced cancers. General observations from the study: Compared with others, partial responders at 0.1-3.0 mg/kg displayed clonal expansion among the lowest.

This sample comprised CD4+ or CD8+ T cells sorted from blood, obtained in a trial of the OX40 agonist ivuxolimab. This clonotype originated in an adult with an advanced solid tumor such as melanoma, head and neck, liver or kidney cancer. The rearrangement links TRBV28 to TRBJ1-2; TRBD1 aligns across 7 bases. The CDR3 here is CASRSPGQNLYGYTF. Written as DNA, the CDR3 is TGTGCCAGCAGGTCACCGGGACAGAACCTCTATGGCTACACCTTC.